A single sample gave rise to the 5 T cell receptor beta chains below, sequenced in a study of T-cell reconstitution after alpha-beta-depleted transplantation in children. TCRbeta library preparation incorporated unique molecular identifiers. TCRdb re-called the PCR reads through MiXCR, storing one row per CDR3 protein. Of about 300,000 distinct CDR3 sequences listed, around 9.1% were seen once; the top ten hold 7% to 9.5%. The sequenced sample was PBMCs, obtained before TCRalphabeta/CD19-depleted stem cell transplant. The origin of the receptors is a boy younger than two with acute myeloid leukemia, due to receive a stem cell transplant.

This clonotype was seen a few times. The chain carries TRBV11-2 and TRBJ1-4; tentatively, D is TRBD1 (5 bases). This CDR3 comprises 17 residues. The germline V and J ends were trimmed by 2 bases and 0 bases, with 13 bases remaining between them. Germline CDR1 is SGHAT and CDR2 is FQNNGV. In DNA, the CDR3 is TGTGCCAGCAGCTTATCCGGCGCAGGGACAACTAATGAAAAACTGTTTTTT. The encoded protein is CASSLSGAGTTNEKLFF.

This clonotype was counted ten times or more. This chain connects TRBV29-1 to TRBJ2-5; 9 nucleotides line up with TRBD2. This CDR3 is built from 13 residues. Unmatched junction bases numbered 9, after V lost 6 bases and J lost 7 bases. Germline lookup yields CDR1 SQVTM and CDR2 ANQGSEA. CDR3 sequence reads: CSVQLPLAGTQYF. The DNA for the CDR3 is TGCAGCGTACAGTTGCCACTAGCGGGGACCCAGTACTTC.

In its sample, this clonotype was seen a few times. The chain combines TRBV20-1 with TRBJ1-5; 8 nucleotides align to TRBD1. Germline V gene sequence: CDR1 DFQATT, CDR2 SNEGSKA (reference sequence). This CDR3 contains 13 residues. Unmatched junction bases numbered 5, after V lost 7 bases and J lost 3 bases. CDR3 in DNA: TGCAGTGGGGGGACAGGACACAATCAGCCCCAGCATTTT. Translating gives CSGGTGHNQPQHF.

This clonotype was detected many times. Since the CDR3 does not end with the conserved phenylalanine or tryptophan, this likely comes from a read error. Because the CDR3's place on the DNA is in doubt, the DNA is left out and the CDR3 is given as listed by TCRdb. The chain has TRBV6-5 and TRBJ2-1; the D call TRBD1 from the table was never checked on the DNA. Germline CDR1 is MNHEY and CDR2 is SVGAGI. The CDR3 sequence runs 8 residues, both termini included. CDR3 sequence reads: CASRVGQG.

This clonotype appeared many times. V is TRBV25-1 and J is TRBJ2-1; D gene unclear. Trimming removed 2 bases at V and 1 base at J, with 6 bases between. The CDR3 sequence is 14 residues long. Germline assignment: CDR1 MGHDK and CDR2 SYGVNS. Written as DNA, the CDR3 is TGTGCCAGCAGTGAAGTGGGATCCTACAATGAGCAGTTCTTC. It translates to CASSEVGSYNEQFF. The whole variable domain, remainder taken from reference TRBV25-1 and TRBJ2-1, is EADIYQTPRYLVIGTGKKITLECSQTMGHDKMYWYQQDPGMELHLIHYSYGVNSTEKGDLSSESTVSRIRTEHFPLTLESARPSHTSQYLCASSEVGSYNEQFFGPGTRLTVL.